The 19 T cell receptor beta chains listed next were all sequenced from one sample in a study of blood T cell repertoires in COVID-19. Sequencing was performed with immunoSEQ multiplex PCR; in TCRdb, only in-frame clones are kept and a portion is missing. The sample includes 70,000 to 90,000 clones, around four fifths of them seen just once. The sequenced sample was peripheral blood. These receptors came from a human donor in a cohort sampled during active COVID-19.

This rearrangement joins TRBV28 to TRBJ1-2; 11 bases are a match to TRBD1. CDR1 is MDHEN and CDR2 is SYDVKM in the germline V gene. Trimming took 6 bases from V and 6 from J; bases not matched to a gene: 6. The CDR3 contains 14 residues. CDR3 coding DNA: TGTGCCAGCAGCCCAGGACAGGGGGCAGATGGCTACACCTTC. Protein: CASSPGQGADGYTF.

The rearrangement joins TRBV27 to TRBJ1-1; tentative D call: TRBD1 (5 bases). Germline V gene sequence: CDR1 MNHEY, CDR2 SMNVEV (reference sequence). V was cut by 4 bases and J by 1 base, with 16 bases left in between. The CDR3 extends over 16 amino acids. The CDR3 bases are TGTGCCAGCAGTTCCGGGACTCCGGTTCCGAACACTGAAGCTTTCTTT. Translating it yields CASSSGTPVPNTEAFF.

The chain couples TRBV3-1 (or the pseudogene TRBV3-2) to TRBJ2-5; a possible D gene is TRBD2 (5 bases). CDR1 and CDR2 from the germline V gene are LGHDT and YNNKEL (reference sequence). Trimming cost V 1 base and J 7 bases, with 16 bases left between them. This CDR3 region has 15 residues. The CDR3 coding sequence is TGTGCCAGCAGCCAAGCCAAAGGGAGCGGATGGACCCAGTACTTC. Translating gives CASSQAKGSGWTQYF.

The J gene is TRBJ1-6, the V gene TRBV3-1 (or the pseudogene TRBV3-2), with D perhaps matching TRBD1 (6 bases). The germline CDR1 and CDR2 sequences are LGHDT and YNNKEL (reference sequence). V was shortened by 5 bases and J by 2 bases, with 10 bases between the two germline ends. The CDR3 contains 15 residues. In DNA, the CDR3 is TGTGCCAGCAGCTCCGGACAGACCTATAATTCACCCCTCCACTTT. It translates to CASSSGQTYNSPLHF.

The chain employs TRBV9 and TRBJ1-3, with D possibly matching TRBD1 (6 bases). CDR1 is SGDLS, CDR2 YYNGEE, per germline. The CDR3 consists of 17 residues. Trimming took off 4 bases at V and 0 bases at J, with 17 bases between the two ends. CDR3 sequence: CASSPSTGQHSGNTIYF. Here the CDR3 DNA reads TGTGCCAGCAGCCCATCGACAGGACAACACTCTGGAAACACCATATATTTT. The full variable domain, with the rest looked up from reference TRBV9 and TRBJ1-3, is DSGVTQTPKHLITATGQRVTLRCSPRSGDLSVYWYQQSLDQGLQFLIQYYNGEERAKGNILERFSAQQFPDLHSELNLSSLELGDSALYFCASSPSTGQHSGNTIYFGEGSWLTVV.

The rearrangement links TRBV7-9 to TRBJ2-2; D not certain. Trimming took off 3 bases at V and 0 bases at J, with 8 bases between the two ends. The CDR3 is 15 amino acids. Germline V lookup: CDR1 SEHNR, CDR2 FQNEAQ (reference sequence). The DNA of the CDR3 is TGTGCCAGCAGCTTCTTCCGAGCGAACACCGGGGAGCTGTTTTTT. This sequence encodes CASSFFRANTGELFF.

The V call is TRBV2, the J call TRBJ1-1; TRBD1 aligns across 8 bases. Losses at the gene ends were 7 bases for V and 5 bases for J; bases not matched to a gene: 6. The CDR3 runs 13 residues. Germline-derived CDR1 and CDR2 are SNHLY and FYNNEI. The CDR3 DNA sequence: TGTGCCAGCAAGGCCGACAGGGGAACTGAAGCTTTCTTT. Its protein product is CASKADRGTEAFF.

The CDR3 protein is CASGGLAGTDTQYF. CDR3 DNA sequence: TGTGCCAGCGGGGGACTAGCGGGAACAGATACGCAGTATTTT. The rearrangement joins TRBV6-5 to TRBJ2-3; 13 positions agree with TRBD2. With 8 bases clipped from V and 3 bases from J, the junction kept 2 bases outside the gene matches. In germline, CDR1 is MNHEY, CDR2 SVGAGI. The CDR3 consists of 14 residues.

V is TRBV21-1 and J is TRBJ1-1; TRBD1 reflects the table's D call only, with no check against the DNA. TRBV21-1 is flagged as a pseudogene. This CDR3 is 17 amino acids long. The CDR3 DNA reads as TGTGCCAGCAGCCTAGGGGACAGGGGCCGGGATGAGGCTGAAGCTTTCTTT. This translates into CASSLGDRGRDEAEAFF.

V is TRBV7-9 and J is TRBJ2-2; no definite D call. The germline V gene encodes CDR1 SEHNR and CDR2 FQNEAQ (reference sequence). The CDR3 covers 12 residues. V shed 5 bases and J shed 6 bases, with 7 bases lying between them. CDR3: CASSPPAGELFF. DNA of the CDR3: TGTGCCAGCAGCCCACCGGCCGGGGAGCTGTTTTTT.

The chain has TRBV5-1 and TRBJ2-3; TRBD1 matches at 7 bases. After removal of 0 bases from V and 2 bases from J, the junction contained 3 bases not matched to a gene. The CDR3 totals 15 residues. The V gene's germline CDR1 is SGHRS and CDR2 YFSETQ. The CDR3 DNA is TGCGCCAGCAGCTTGGAAGGGGGCCCCACAGATACGCAGTATTTT. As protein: CASSLEGGPTDTQYF.

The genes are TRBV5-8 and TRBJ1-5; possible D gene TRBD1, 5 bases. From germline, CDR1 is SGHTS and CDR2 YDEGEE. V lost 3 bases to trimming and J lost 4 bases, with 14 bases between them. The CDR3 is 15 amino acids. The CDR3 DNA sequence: TGTGCCAGCAGCTATGTCGGGGGGTTGAATCAGCCCCAGCATTTT. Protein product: CASSYVGGLNQPQHF.

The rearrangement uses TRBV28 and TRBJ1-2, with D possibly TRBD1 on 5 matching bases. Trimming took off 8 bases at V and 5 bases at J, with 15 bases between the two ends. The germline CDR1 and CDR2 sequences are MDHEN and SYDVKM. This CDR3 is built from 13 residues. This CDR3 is CASGRGGLYGYTF. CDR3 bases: TGTGCCAGCGGCCGCGGGGGTCTGTATGGCTACACCTTC.

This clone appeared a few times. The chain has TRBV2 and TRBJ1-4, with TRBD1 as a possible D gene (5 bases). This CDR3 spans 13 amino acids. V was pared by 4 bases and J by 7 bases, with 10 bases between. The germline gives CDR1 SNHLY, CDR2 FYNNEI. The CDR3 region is CASSGQFGEKLFF. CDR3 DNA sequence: TGTGCCAGCAGTGGACAGTTCGGTGAAAAACTGTTTTTT.

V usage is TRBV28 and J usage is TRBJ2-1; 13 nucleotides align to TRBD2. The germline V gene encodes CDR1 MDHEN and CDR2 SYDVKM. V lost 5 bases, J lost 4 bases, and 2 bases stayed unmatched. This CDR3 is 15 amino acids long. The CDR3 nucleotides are TGTGCCAGCAGTACTAGCGGGGGGGCATACAATGAGCAGTTCTTC. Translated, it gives CASSTSGGAYNEQFF.

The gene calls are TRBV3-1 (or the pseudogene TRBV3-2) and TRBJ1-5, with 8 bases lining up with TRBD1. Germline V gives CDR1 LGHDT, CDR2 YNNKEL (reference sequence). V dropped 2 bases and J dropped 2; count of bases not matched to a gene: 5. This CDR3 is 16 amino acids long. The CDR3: CASSQHGQGGNQPQHF. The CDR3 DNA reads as TGTGCCAGCAGCCAACACGGACAGGGTGGCAATCAGCCCCAGCATTTT.

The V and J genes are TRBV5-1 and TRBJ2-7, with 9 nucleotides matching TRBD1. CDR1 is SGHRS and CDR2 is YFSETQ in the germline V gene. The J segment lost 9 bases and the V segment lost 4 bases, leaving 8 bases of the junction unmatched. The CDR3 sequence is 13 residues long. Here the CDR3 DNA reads TGCGCCAGCAGCCCCCCCGACAGGGGGAGGCAGTACTTC. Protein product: CASSPPDRGRQYF.

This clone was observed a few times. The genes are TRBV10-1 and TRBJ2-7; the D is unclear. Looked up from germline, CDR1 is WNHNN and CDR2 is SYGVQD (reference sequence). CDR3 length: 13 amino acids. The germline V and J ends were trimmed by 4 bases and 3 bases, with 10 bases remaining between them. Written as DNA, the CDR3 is TGCGCCAGCAGTGCCTCCAGCGTCTACGAGCAGTACTTC. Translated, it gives CASSASSVYEQYF.

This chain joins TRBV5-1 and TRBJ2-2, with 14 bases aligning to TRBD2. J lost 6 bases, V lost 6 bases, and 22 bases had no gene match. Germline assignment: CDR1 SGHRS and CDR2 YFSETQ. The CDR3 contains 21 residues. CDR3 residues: CASIRRRDRLAGGPRAGELFF. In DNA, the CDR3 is TGCGCCAGCATTCGGAGAAGGGACAGACTAGCGGGAGGGCCAAGGGCCGGGGAGCTGTTTTTT.